This T cell receptor beta chain was sequenced in a study of Ad26.COV2.S vaccination and SARS-CoV-2 variants. Study background: Donor was assigned to the Ad26.COV2.S arm of trial COV1001. Administration of Ad26.COV2.S was intramuscular, either once or twice 56 days apart. General study results and limits: Vaccine and placebo recipients had comparable breadth of non-spike TCRs. Substantial breadth was reported for post-vaccination spike-specific CD8+ and CD4+ T cells.

Treatment specified: around 19 received Ad26.COV2.S at low or high dose, single or two shots; several received placebo; per-sample allocation not given. On day 63 after the first injection, vaccine and placebo recipients gave samples. Libraries were prepared by immunoSEQ multiplex PCR; TCRdb keeps only in-frame clonotypes and omits some of them. In the table there are hundreds of thousands of clones, about 91% of which are singletons. The CDR3 totals 15 residues. J gave up 4 bases and V 1 base, and 4 bases lay outside the gene matches. Per germline, CDR1 SGHKS and CDR2 YYEKEE (reference sequence). As for this clone: The antigen remains unidentified.

This chain joins TRBV5-5 and TRBJ2-3, with 9 bases matching TRBD1. The source material was peripheral blood, sampled in a trial of Ad26.COV2.S vaccine versus placebo. This receptor was identified in a person between 18 and 65 years old who received the Ad26.COV2.S COVID-19 vaccine or a placebo. The CDR3 region is CASSLSRQGADTQYF. The CDR3 nucleotides are TGTGCCAGCAGCTTGTCGCGACAGGGGGCAGATACGCAGTATTTT. Full variable domain (missing parts from reference TRBV5-5 and TRBJ2-3): DAGVTQSPTHLIKTRGQQVTLRCSPISGHKSVSWYQQVLGQGPQFIFQYYEKEERGRGNFPDRFSARQFPNYSSELNVNALLLGDSALYLCASSLSRQGADTQYFGPGTRLTVL.